What follows are 31 T cell receptor beta chains derived from one specimen sequenced in a study of T cells after posttransplantation cyclophosphamide (TCRdb year 2016). Libraries were built with the immunoSEQ multiplex PCR assay. The table was pulled from immuneACCESS by TCRdb, which kept in-frame rearrangements only. Such tables lose some clones; where checked, under half of the loss comes from unresolved V genes, and the rest has no known cause. The sample table records about 22,000 clones; 95% to 98% of these occur just once. Around 0.14% of the sample belongs to the ten largest clones. Naive T cells were defined as viable CD3+CD4+ or CD3+CD8+ cells that were CCR7+CD45RA+CD45RO-CD95-CD27+CD28+. Sequencing input: naive CD4+ T cells sorted from PBMCs. Every receptor here comes from a man aged 50-59 years in good health, CMV-negative, and a related stem cell transplant donor.

This rearrangement joins TRBV5-4 to TRBJ2-7; 8 bases line up with TRBD1. The CDR3 consists of 15 residues. J gave up 4 bases and V 3 bases, and 9 bases lay outside the gene matches. Germline CDR1 SGHNT, CDR2 YYREEE (reference sequence). DNA of the CDR3: TGTGCCAGCAGCTCGCCCGGGACAGGCCTATACGAGCAGTACTTC. This sequence encodes CASSSPGTGLYEQYF.

V gene TRBV6-1 combines with J gene TRBJ2-2, with TRBD1 matching over 9 bases. The CDR3 totals 15 residues. The V segment lost 6 bases and the J segment 0 bases; nucleotides outside the gene matches: 2. Germline-derived CDR1 and CDR2 are MNHNS and SASEGT. The CDR3 DNA follows: TGTGCCAGCAGAGGACAGGGGCCGAACACCGGGGAGCTGTTTTTT. The encoded protein is CASRGQGPNTGELFF.

The chain links TRBV19 to TRBJ1-2, with 12 bases matching TRBD1. The V gene end was trimmed by 3 bases and the J gene end by 7 bases; junction bases not matched to a gene: 6. Germline values: CDR1 LNHDA, CDR2 SQIVND (reference sequence). The CDR3 is 15 residues long. CDR3 amino acids: CASSMGDRGLRGYTF. The DNA for the CDR3 is TGTGCCAGTAGTATGGGGGACAGGGGGCTGCGTGGCTACACCTTC.

For the CDR3, the DNA is TGCGCCAGCAGCTTCCTTACAGGGACGCCTGCTAGCACAGATACGCAGTATTTT. Protein: CASSFLTGTPASTDTQYF. The J gene is TRBJ2-3, the V gene TRBV5-1; D may be TRBD1 (6 bases). In germline, CDR1 is SGHRS, CDR2 YFSETQ. The CDR3 is 18 residues long. V was trimmed by 2 bases and J by 0 bases, leaving 19 bases between them.

This clone was counted once. The chain couples TRBV29-1 to TRBJ1-1; the match to TRBD1 covers 7 bases. The CDR3 consists of 12 residues. Germline values: CDR1 SQVTM, CDR2 ANQGSEA. V lost 4 bases and J lost 1; bases outside the gene matches: 0. CDR3 sequence reads: CSVGTGNTEAFF. CDR3 DNA: TGCAGCGTTGGGACAGGGAACACTGAAGCTTTCTTT.

The V and J genes are TRBV4-3 and TRBJ2-5; 8 bases map to TRBD2. The CDR3 is 14 residues long. Germline assignment: CDR1 LGHNA and CDR2 YSLEER. V trimming: 3 bases; J trimming: 5 bases; junction bases outside the gene matches: 5. The CDR3 is CASSQSGGHETQYF. The CDR3 nucleotides are TGCGCCAGCAGCCAGTCGGGGGGGCATGAGACCCAGTACTTC.

The chain employs TRBV7-3 and TRBJ2-2; a possible D gene is TRBD2 (5 bases). The germline CDR1 and CDR2 sequences are SGHTA and FQGTGA. V dropped 2 bases and J dropped 4 bases, with 14 bases sitting between them. There are 16 residues in the CDR3. This chain's CDR3 is CASSLWRPGVTGELFF. In DNA form, the CDR3 reads TGTGCCAGCAGCTTATGGCGTCCCGGGGTCACCGGGGAGCTGTTTTTT.

This chain uses TRBV9 with TRBJ2-1; a possible D gene is TRBD2 (5 bases). Trimming stripped 0 bases from V and 12 bases from J, with 10 bases between. The germline gives CDR1 SGDLS, CDR2 YYNGEE. The CDR3 loop spans 12 amino acids. The CDR3 DNA reads as TGTGCCAGCAGCGTAGTGGCTGAGGGGCAGTTCTTC. It encodes CASSVVAEGQFF.

This chain connects TRBV19 to TRBJ1-2, with D possibly being TRBD1 (5 bases). Germline V CDR1 and CDR2: LNHDA, SQIVND (reference sequence). Trimming pared 5 bases from V and 3 bases from J, leaving 10 bases between. The CDR3 loop spans 13 amino acids. CDR3 loop: CASSLQADYGYTF. The CDR3 bases are TGTGCCAGTAGTTTACAGGCGGACTATGGCTACACCTTC.

The chain links TRBV6-5 to TRBJ2-3, with TRBD2 matching over 8 bases. Per the germline V gene, CDR1 is MNHEY and CDR2 is SVGAGI. J gave up 5 bases and V 0 bases, and 1 base lay outside the gene matches. CDR3 length: 14 residues. The CDR3 bases are TGTGCCAGCAGTTACTCGCGGGAGGTAGATACGCAGTATTTT. Translation gives CASSYSREVDTQYF.

In its sample, this clone was seen once. This chain joins TRBV11-2 and TRBJ1-1, with 7 bases lining up with TRBD1. Germline CDR1 SGHAT, CDR2 FQNNGV. V shed 6 bases and J 3 bases; nucleotides not matched to a gene: 16. CDR3 length: 17 residues. The CDR3 here is CASRPTGIPRMDTEAFF. In DNA form, the CDR3 reads TGTGCCAGCAGGCCGACAGGGATCCCCCGGATGGACACTGAAGCTTTCTTT.

The chain carries TRBV7-2 and TRBJ2-7; 13 nucleotides agree with TRBD2. Trimming took 6 bases from V and 3 from J; bases not matched to a gene: 2. The CDR3 is made up of 14 amino acids. Germline assignment: CDR1 SGHTA and CDR2 FQGNSA. CDR3 region: CASRLAGGYYEQYF. The CDR3 region has the DNA TGTGCCAGCAGACTAGCGGGGGGGTACTACGAGCAGTACTTC.

V is TRBV9 and J is TRBJ2-1, with D possibly matching TRBD1 (6 bases). The CDR3 sequence is 17 residues long. Looked up from germline, CDR1 is SGDLS and CDR2 is YYNGEE. The V and J ends lost 1 base and 5 bases respectively, with 19 bases between them. The CDR3 sequence: CASSVSLETGGHNEQFF. DNA of the CDR3: TGTGCCAGCAGCGTATCCCTGGAGACAGGTGGGCACAATGAGCAGTTCTTC.

The V gene is TRBV5-1, the J gene TRBJ2-2, with D tentatively TRBD1 (6 bases). Germline values: CDR1 SGHRS, CDR2 YFSETQ. The CDR3 length is 13 residues. V lost 2 bases to trimming and J lost 6 bases, with 8 bases between them. The CDR3 DNA reads TGCGCCAGCAGCTTACAGGGCCCCGGGGAGCTGTTTTTT. Its translation is CASSLQGPGELFF.

The rearrangement joins TRBV25-1 to TRBJ1-2, with D perhaps TRBD1 (5 bases). The CDR3 spans 13 residues. Germline V CDR1 and CDR2: MGHDK, SYGVNS. V was clipped by 6 bases and J by 2 bases, with 10 bases between them. CDR3 sequence reads: CASSPQENYGYTF. The CDR3 DNA reads as TGTGCCAGCAGCCCACAGGAGAACTATGGCTACACCTTC.

Only one count was recorded for this clone. Here the CDR3 reads CASSLVAGTASSYEQYF. As DNA, the CDR3 is TGTGCCAGCAGCTTAGTCGCCGGGACAGCTAGCTCCTACGAGCAGTACTTC. This rearrangement joins TRBV11-2 to TRBJ2-7, with TRBD1 matching over 7 bases. The CDR3 has 17 residues. V was pared by 1 base and J by 0 bases, with 9 bases of the junction left unmatched. From germline, CDR1 is SGHAT and CDR2 FQNNGV. Looking up the rest from reference TRBV11-2 and TRBJ2-7 gives the full variable domain: EAGVAQSPRYKIIEKRQSVAFWCNPISGHATLYWYQQILGQGPKLLIQFQNNGVVDDSQLPKDRFSAERLKGVDSTLKIQPAKLEDSAVYLCASSLVAGTASSYEQYFGPGTRLTVT.

The J gene is TRBJ2-3, the V gene TRBV7-2; D remains ambiguous. Looked up from germline, CDR1 is SGHTA and CDR2 is FQGNSA. CDR3 length: 11 residues. The V gene lost 5 bases and the J gene lost 5 bases, with 5 bases spanning the gap. For the CDR3, the DNA is TGTGCCAGCAGCGGTAGAGATACGCAGTATTTT. This encodes CASSGRDTQYF.

J is TRBJ2-3 and V is TRBV9; unclear D gene. Germline assignment: CDR1 SGDLS and CDR2 YYNGEE. The CDR3 contains 13 residues. V was shortened by 4 bases and J by 2 bases, with 8 bases between the two germline ends. The CDR3 bases are TGTGCCAGCAGCTTCACAGCCACAGATACGCAGTATTTT. Its protein product is CASSFTATDTQYF.

The J gene is TRBJ2-5, the V gene TRBV12-5, with 15 bases matching TRBD2. Germline V CDR1 and CDR2: LGHNT, FRNRAP. J lost 4 bases, V lost 4 bases, and 4 bases had no gene match. The CDR3 contains 16 residues. The CDR3 DNA is TGTGCTAGTGGTTCAGGGACTAGCGGGAGGTCAGAGACCCAGTACTTC. This gives the protein CASGSGTSGRSETQYF.

In this sample, this clone turned up once. The rearrangement joins TRBV9 to TRBJ2-4; D is unclear. The V end was cut by 4 bases, the J end by 1 base, with 6 bases between. CDR3 size: 13 residues. Germline-derived CDR1 and CDR2 are SGDLS and YYNGEE. In nucleotides, the CDR3 is TGTGCCAGCAGCCCCCAGGCCAAAAACATTCAGTACTTC. This gives the protein CASSPQAKNIQYF.

J is TRBJ1-1 and V is TRBV5-8; the D gene is possibly TRBD1 (5 bases). This CDR3 region has 13 residues. The V gene's germline CDR1 is SGHTS and CDR2 YDEGEE. V dropped 6 bases and J dropped 3 bases, with 12 bases sitting between them. The CDR3 sequence: CASNRQLYTEAFF. Written as DNA, the CDR3 is TGTGCCAGCAACAGACAGCTTTACACTGAAGCTTTCTTT.

CDR3 protein: CASSSLSTDTQYF. In DNA, the CDR3 is TGTGCCAGCAGCAGCCTCAGCACAGATACGCAGTATTTT. The chain couples TRBV7-9 to TRBJ2-3; D gene uncertain. V dropped 5 bases and J dropped 0 bases, with 6 bases sitting between them. The CDR3 covers 13 residues. Germline V lookup: CDR1 SEHNR, CDR2 FQNEAQ (reference sequence).

The rearrangement uses TRBV5-1 and TRBJ1-6, with TRBD1 identical over 10 bases. This CDR3 is built from 17 residues. Germline V CDR1 and CDR2: SGHRS, YFSETQ. The V segment lost 2 bases and the J segment 14 bases; nucleotides outside the gene matches: 16. CDR3: CASSFFSPGTGVGTLHF. CDR3 sequence (DNA): TGCGCCAGCAGCTTTTTCTCCCCCGGGACAGGGGTAGGGACCCTCCACTTT.

The rearrangement uses TRBV5-6 and TRBJ2-2, with D possibly matching TRBD1 (5 bases). Germline V gene sequence: CDR1 SGHDT, CDR2 YYEEEE. V was clipped by 3 bases and J by 6 bases, with 12 bases between them. This CDR3 is 14 amino acids long. The CDR3 DNA reads as TGTGCCAGCAGCTACGACAGTGGTGCCGGGGAGCTGTTTTTT. Translated, it gives CASSYDSGAGELFF.

The chain couples TRBV7-9 to TRBJ2-3; 7 nucleotides agree with TRBD1. The CDR3 consists of 14 residues. Germline loops: CDR1 SEHNR, CDR2 FQNEAQ (reference sequence). Trimming at V came to 5 bases and at J to 0 bases, leaving 2 bases not matched to a gene. The CDR3 spells CASSPQGSTDTQYF. The DNA of the CDR3 is TGTGCCAGCAGCCCACAGGGGAGCACAGATACGCAGTATTTT.

This clone is a singleton in its sample. The gene calls are TRBV5-1 and TRBJ2-1, with a possible D match to TRBD1 (6 bases). Trimming left V 1 base short and J 9 bases short, with 14 bases between. Germline CDR1 and CDR2: SGHRS and YFSETQ. CDR3 length: 14 amino acids. The CDR3 loop reads CASSLSSRGGEQFF. DNA for the CDR3: TGCGCCAGCAGCTTGTCTAGCAGAGGGGGTGAGCAGTTCTTC. The full variable domain, completed using reference TRBV5-1 and TRBJ2-1, is KAGVTQTPRYLIKTRGQQVTLSCSPISGHRSVSWYQQTPGQGLQFLFEYFSETQRNKGNFPGRFSGRQFSNSRSEMNVSTLELGDSALYLCASSLSSRGGEQFFGPGTRLTVL.

The rearrangement joins TRBV7-7 to TRBJ2-3, with 13 bases identical to TRBD2. The CDR3 loop spans 17 amino acids. J gave up 5 bases and V 5 bases, and 10 bases lay outside the gene matches. The germline gives CDR1 SSHAT, CDR2 FNYEAQ (reference sequence). As DNA, the CDR3 is TGTGCCAGCAGCCGACTAGCGGGGGGAATCTCAAAAGATACGCAGTATTTT. Amino acid sequence: CASSRLAGGISKDTQYF.

The chain employs TRBV18 and TRBJ1-2; D unclear. Trimming pared 5 bases from V and 4 bases from J, leaving 8 bases between. CDR1 is KGHSH and CDR2 is LQKENI in the germline V gene. The CDR3 length is 12 residues. CDR3 sequence: CASSSGIYGYTF. DNA of the CDR3: TGTGCCAGCTCATCCGGGATCTATGGCTACACCTTC. Full variable domain (rest looked up from reference TRBV18 and TRBJ1-2): NAGVMQNPRHLVRRRGQEARLRCSPMKGHSHVYWYRQLPEEGLKFMVYLQKENIIDESGMPKERFSAEFPKEGPSILRIQQVVRGDSAAYFCASSSGIYGYTFGSGTRLTVV.

V is TRBV9 and J is TRBJ2-1, with 12 bases fitting TRBD2. The germline V gene encodes CDR1 SGDLS and CDR2 YYNGEE. The ends lost 5 bases at V and 4 bases at J; junction bases unmatched: 4. The CDR3 covers 15 residues. The chain's CDR3 is CASRGGTSGYNEQFF. CDR3 coding DNA: TGTGCCAGCAGGGGGGGGACTAGCGGGTACAATGAGCAGTTCTTC.

The chain employs TRBV5-1 and TRBJ2-3, with D possibly matching TRBD2 (6 bases). V was pared by 6 bases and J by 2 bases, with 19 bases between. Germline assignment: CDR1 SGHRS and CDR2 YFSETQ. The CDR3 covers 16 residues. CDR3 in amino acids: CASNTRGLSNTDTQYF. The CDR3, as DNA: TGCGCCAGCAACACAAGAGGACTATCTAACACAGATACGCAGTATTTT.

The chain is built from TRBV7-2 and TRBJ2-5, with D tentatively TRBD2 (6 bases). Per the germline V gene, CDR1 is SGHTA and CDR2 is FQGNSA. This CDR3 is 15 amino acids long. V was trimmed by 3 bases and J by 5 bases, leaving 16 bases between them. CDR3 region: CASSLLWSGRETQYF. For the CDR3, the DNA is TGTGCCAGCAGCTTGCTATGGAGCGGGCGGGAGACCCAGTACTTC.